The 9 T cell receptor beta chains reported below all come from one sample, sequenced in a study of T cell changes during pregnancy in multiple sclerosis. TCRdb keeps only in-frame clones here, not all; method: immunoSEQ multiplex PCR. The sample lists 60,000 or so clones; about nine tenths were seen once. Sequenced material: peripheral blood, taken in the second trimester of pregnancy. These TCRs come from a female donor in good health, enrolled as a control in a pregnancy study.

The V call is TRBV27, the J call TRBJ2-1; 7 nucleotides match TRBD1. The V gene's germline CDR1 is MNHEY and CDR2 SMNVEV (reference sequence). CDR3 size: 14 residues. V was pared by 4 bases and J by 5 bases, with 5 bases of the junction left unmatched. The CDR3 protein is CASSWDRVNNEQFF. The DNA of the CDR3 is TGTGCCAGCAGTTGGGACAGAGTGAACAATGAGCAGTTCTTC.

The rearrangement joins TRBV11-2 to TRBJ1-2; a possible D gene is TRBD1 (5 bases). Deletions cut 0 bases from V and 8 bases from J, with 10 bases between. The CDR3 covers 13 residues. Germline CDR1 and CDR2: SGHAT and FQNNGV. The CDR3 coding sequence is TGTGCCAGCAGCTTAGAAGGGGCGCGGGGCTACACCTTC. This translates into CASSLEGARGYTF.

This clone was detected a few times. The chain recombines TRBV19 with TRBJ1-2; 9 bases match TRBD1. This CDR3 comprises 15 residues. V lost 7 bases, J lost 6 bases, and 12 bases stayed unmatched. Germline V lookup: CDR1 LNHDA, CDR2 SQIVND (reference sequence). The CDR3 coding sequence is TGTGCCAGTAAGGGACAGGGACGGTTCGAAGATGGCTACACCTTC. Its translation is CASKGQGRFEDGYTF.

This chain connects TRBV6-5 to TRBJ1-1; 9 nucleotides line up with TRBD1. CDR1 MNHEY and CDR2 SVGAGI come from the germline V gene. Trimming at V came to 6 bases and at J to 1 base, leaving 3 bases not matched to a gene. CDR3 length: 14 residues. CDR3 amino acids: CASRPTGGNTEAFF. The CDR3 nucleotides read TGTGCCAGCAGGCCGACAGGGGGGAACACTGAAGCTTTCTTT.

The V and J genes are TRBV15 and TRBJ2-7; possibly TRBD1 for D (6 bases). V was cut by 0 bases and J by 5 bases, with 20 bases left in between. CDR1 is LNHNV and CDR2 is YYDKDF in the germline V gene (reference sequence). The CDR3 spans 17 residues. CDR3 in amino acids: CATSREGASRASDEQYF. CDR3 sequence (DNA): TGTGCCACCAGCAGAGAGGGGGCATCCAGGGCGAGTGACGAGCAGTACTTC. Full variable domain (missing parts from reference TRBV15 and TRBJ2-7): DAMVIQNPRYQVTQFGKPVTLSCSQTLNHNVMYWYQQKSSQAPKLLFHYYDKDFNNEADTPDNFQSRRPNTSFCFLDIRSPGLGDTAMYLCATSREGASRASDEQYFGPGTRLTVT.

The CDR3 DNA sequence: TGTGCCAGCAGCCACGGTAAAAACAATCAGCCCCAGCATTTT. Encoded protein: CASSHGKNNQPQHF. The rearrangement joins TRBV13 to TRBJ1-5; D is undetermined. Germline values: CDR1 PRHDT, CDR2 FYEKMQ (reference sequence). V gave up 5 bases and J gave up 3 bases, with 11 bases separating them. The CDR3 loop spans 14 amino acids. Using reference TRBV13 and TRBJ1-5 for the parts outside the CDR3, the full variable domain is AAGVIQSPRHLIKEKRETATLKCYPIPRHDTVYWYQQGPGQDPQFLISFYEKMQSDKGSIPDRFSAQQFSDYHSELNMSSLELGDSALYFCASSHGKNNQPQHFGDGTRLSIL.

The chain carries TRBV9 and TRBJ1-1; D call uncertain. V gave up 2 bases and J gave up 0 bases, with 8 bases separating them. The germline V gene has CDR1 SGDLS and CDR2 YYNGEE. CDR3 length: 14 amino acids. CDR3 sequence reads: CASSVMEVNTEAFF. For the CDR3, the DNA is TGTGCCAGCAGCGTGATGGAGGTGAACACTGAAGCTTTCTTT.

The chain links TRBV28 to TRBJ1-1, with D possibly TRBD1 on 5 matching bases. Germline V gene sequence: CDR1 MDHEN, CDR2 SYDVKM. Trimming took 11 bases from V and 0 from J, leaving 10 bases between them. The CDR3 is made up of 12 amino acids. The CDR3: CASGAVNTEAFF. The CDR3 region has the DNA TGTGCCTCTGGGGCAGTGAACACTGAAGCTTTCTTT.

The V gene is TRBV4-1, the J gene TRBJ1-2; D unresolved. Trimming pared 0 bases from V and 3 bases from J, leaving 5 bases between. This CDR3 has 13 amino acids. Germline assignment: CDR1 MGHRA and CDR2 YSYEKL. CDR3 bases: TGCGCCAGCAGCCAAGAGGGCGACTATGGCTACACCTTC. Residues: CASSQEGDYGYTF.